The rows below give T cell receptor beta chains drawn from one sample of a study of blood T cell repertoires in COVID-19. The assay was immunoSEQ multiplex PCR, and TCRdb's table has in-frame clones only and misses some. The profile shows approximately 220,000 clones, about 86% of them singletons. The sequenced sample consisted of peripheral blood. All receptors derive from a woman between 55 and 75 years old with acute or convalescent COVID-19. Each CDR3 is given with its conserved first and last residue. D genes are given only for firm matches.

j_gene: TRBJ1-2; v_gene: TRBV7-9; d_gene: TRBD1; CDR3aa: CASSQSTWGQGEEYHGYTF; CDR3nt: TGTGCCAGCAGCCAATCGACATGGGGACAGGGAGAAGAGTATCATGGCTACACCTTC
j_gene: TRBJ2-3; v_gene: TRBV7-3; d_gene: -; CDR3aa: CASSLTGVSITSTDTQYF; CDR3nt: TGTGCCAGCAGCTTAACAGGGGTATCAATAACTAGCACAGATACGCAGTATTTT
j_gene: TRBJ2-1; v_gene: TRBV3-1/TRBV3-2; d_gene: TRBD2; CDR3aa: CASSLGSGGPTSYNEQFF; CDR3nt: TGTGCCAGCAGCCTAGGAAGCGGGGGGCCTACCTCCTACAATGAGCAGTTCTTC
j_gene: TRBJ2-2; v_gene: TRBV29-1; d_gene: TRBD2; CDR3aa: CSVERGAGELFF; CDR3nt: TGCAGCGTTGAACGGGGGGCCGGGGAGCTGTTTTTT
j_gene: TRBJ1-2; v_gene: TRBV5-4; d_gene: TRBD1; CDR3aa: CASSLKALRTGAYGYTF; CDR3nt: TGTGCCAGCAGCTTGAAAGCTCTACGGACAGGGGCCTATGGCTACACCTTC
j_gene: TRBJ1-2; v_gene: TRBV5-8; d_gene: -; CDR3aa: CASSSVSALANYGYTF; CDR3nt: TGTGCCAGCAGCTCCGTTAGCGCGCTAGCTAACTATGGCTACACCTTC
j_gene: TRBJ2-1; v_gene: TRBV4-2; d_gene: TRBD1; CDR3aa: CASSLGQGPNEQFF; CDR3nt: TGTGCCAGCAGCCTCGGACAGGGTCCCAATGAGCAGTTCTTC
j_gene: TRBJ1-4; v_gene: TRBV5-1; d_gene: -; CDR3aa: CASSLMGAGLNNEKLFF; CDR3nt: TGCGCCAGCAGCTTGATGGGTGCCGGACTGAACAATGAAAAACTGTTTTTT
j_gene: TRBJ2-7; v_gene: TRBV18; d_gene: -; CDR3aa: CASSPGGGRREQYF; CDR3nt: TGTGCCAGCTCACCAGGGGGGGGCCGGAGGGAGCAGTACTTC
j_gene: TRBJ2-2; v_gene: TRBV5-5; d_gene: TRBD1; CDR3aa: CASSLGLGGGSNTGELFF; CDR3nt: TGTGCCAGCAGCTTGGGGTTAGGGGGCGGATCGAACACCGGGGAGCTGTTTTTT
j_gene: TRBJ1-3; v_gene: TRBV9; d_gene: -; CDR3aa: CASSPQGIPGNTIYF; CDR3nt: TGTGCCAGCAGCCCACAGGGAATCCCGGGAAACACCATATATTTT
j_gene: TRBJ2-7; v_gene: TRBV18; d_gene: -; CDR3aa: CASSPLEDPYEQYF; CDR3nt: TGTGCCAGCTCTCCCCTGGAGGACCCCTACGAGCAGTACTTC
j_gene: TRBJ2-2; v_gene: TRBV5-4; d_gene: TRBD2; CDR3aa: CASSFRERGDTGELFF; CDR3nt: TGTGCCAGCAGCTTCCGGGAGCGGGGGGACACCGGGGAGCTGTTTTTT
j_gene: TRBJ2-7; v_gene: TRBV3-1/TRBV3-2; d_gene: -; CDR3aa: CASSQVTSEQYF; CDR3nt: TGTGCCAGCAGCCAAGTCACATCCGAGCAGTACTTC
j_gene: TRBJ1-2; v_gene: TRBV5-1; d_gene: TRBD1; CDR3aa: CASSFNDGTGGYTF; CDR3nt: TGCGCCAGCAGCTTCAATGACGGGACAGGGGGCTACACCTTC
j_gene: TRBJ2-5; v_gene: TRBV6-5; d_gene: TRBD2; CDR3aa: CASRSLLGGKETQYF; CDR3nt: TGTGCCAGCAGAAGTCTTTTGGGGGGGAAAGAGACCCAGTACTTC